This TCR beta chain is drawn from a study of CD8+ T cells in alopecia areata. Study background: Treated patients were given 5 to 10 mg oral tofacitinib twice daily.

Investigators isolated RNA and reverse transcribed it into cDNA to act as the sequencing template. Produced via immunoSEQ multiplex PCR; TCRdb's table is partial and in-frame only. Here the sample spans 90,000 to 100,000 clones, around two fifths being singletons. The CDR3 covers 15 residues. From germline, CDR1 is SQVTM and CDR2 ANQGSEA. With 1 base clipped from V and 3 bases from J, the junction kept 9 bases outside the gene matches. The J gene is TRBJ2-7, the V gene TRBV29-1, with 7 nucleotides matching TRBD2. Material: CD4+ T cells sorted from blood. The origin of this receptor is a human donor with alopecia areata. The CDR3 sequence is CSVEGGQGGNYEQYF. The CDR3 region has the DNA TGCAGCGTTGAAGGGGGCCAGGGAGGGAACTACGAGCAGTACTTC.